The source of this T cell receptor (beta chain) is a study of blood T cell repertoires in COVID-19. Study context: Donors in the United States, Italy and Spain gave samples during acute or convalescent COVID-19. The cDNA or gDNA used as material had been derived from T cells, B-cell-depleted T cells, or PBMCs.

It was during active infection that Seattle patients were enrolled and then longitudinally followed. Authors' methods: Scientists estimated how many nucleated cells there were by amplifying reference gene primers. Profiled with immunoSEQ multiplex PCR; TCRdb holds only in-frame clones, not every one. V and J calls and clone size are copied from that table; D and trimming were computed from the DNA. This sample has a few hundred thousand clones, with 65% to 85% found just once. Input material: peripheral blood. This TCR was recovered from a person aged 65-85 years with COVID-19, enrolled during active disease.

CDR3 bases: TGTGCCAGCAGCTTAGATCAGGCAGAAACATCGACCTACGAGCAGTACTTC. As protein: CASSLDQAETSTYEQYF. The chain links TRBV11-2 to TRBJ2-7; D is unresolved. The CDR3 is 17 residues long. With 0 bases removed from V and 2 bases from J, the gap between germline ends came to 17 bases. In germline, CDR1 is SGHAT, CDR2 FQNNGV.